This TCR beta chain was profiled in a study of blood T cell repertoires in COVID-19 (dated by TCRdb to 2020 to 2021). Background on the whole study: Collaborator samples came from the United States, Italy and Spain and covered acute and convalescent phases of COVID-19. The repertoires were made available in a free public database intended to serve as a resource for research on the immune response to SARS-CoV-2. Samples came from the ongoing ImmuneRACE study (first 160 participants) plus 1,254 subjects from 6 global collaborators. Where available, HLA class I and class II types were taken from metadata supplied by the sample provider and were not determined by assay-based typing. Subjects who had been exposed to COVID-19, were actively infected with it, or had recovered from it provided the deeply sampled blood TCRbeta repertoires that made up the dataset. A de-identified subject ID, COVID-19 status, age in years and sex were almost always included in the sample metadata. The prospective study material was composed of cDNA or gDNA derived from T cells, B-cell-depleted T cells, or PBMCs.

For this clone: Its binding antigen is unknown. Nothing much larger sits one base from this clone, and base qualities are not available.

The immunoSEQ Assay, a bias-controlled multiplex PCR, was used to amplify TCRbeta CDR3 regions from genomic DNA. The original methods were these. The number of nucleated cells in each sample was estimated by amplification of reference gene primers within the assay. Sequence reads were collapsed and filtered to measure the absolute abundance of every unique TCRbeta CDR3 rearrangement. Productive Simpson clonality was computed per sample as the square root of Simpson's diversity index over productive rearrangements. The source is immuneACCESS, and TCRdb retained only in-frame sequences with V and J called. Part of the clones is not carried over; for the studies checked, unresolved V genes explain less than half of this, and the remainder is unexplained. The DNA gave D and trimming, while V, J and clone size come from that table. The sample includes a few hundred thousand clones, with around nine tenths observed a single time. Roughly 5% of the sample goes to the ten largest clones.

One collaborating source in Seattle enrolled patients during active infection and followed them longitudinally through the course of disease. The collaborating institutions used their own protocols to collect whole blood in K2EDTA tubes. For TCRbeta analysis, collaborators shipped samples in one of three forms: frozen whole blood, isolated PBMCs, or DNA extracted from either of those sample types. CDR1 LGHDT and CDR2 YNNKEL were looked up in the germline V gene (reference sequence). The CDR3 starts with the cysteine, ends with the phenylalanine, and has 15 residues. The read is trimmed to its CDR3 DNA, 45 bases read in frame from base 1. Compared with germline, V lacks 1 base and J lacks 0 bases; bases without a gene match: 0. Here is what the overall study found, with its caveats: How much clinical and demographic metadata was included differed by source and by participant, and the metadata was provided uncurated.

The chain uses TRBV3-1 (or the pseudogene TRBV3-2) and TRBJ1-5, with 7 central nucleotides matching TRBD1. The TCR originated in an older woman with COVID-19, enrolled during active disease. Sequenced input: peripheral blood. The nucleotide sequence is given as TGTGCCAGCAGCCAAGGGACAGGTAGCAATCAGCCCCAGCATTTT. This translates into CASSQGTGSNQPQHF.